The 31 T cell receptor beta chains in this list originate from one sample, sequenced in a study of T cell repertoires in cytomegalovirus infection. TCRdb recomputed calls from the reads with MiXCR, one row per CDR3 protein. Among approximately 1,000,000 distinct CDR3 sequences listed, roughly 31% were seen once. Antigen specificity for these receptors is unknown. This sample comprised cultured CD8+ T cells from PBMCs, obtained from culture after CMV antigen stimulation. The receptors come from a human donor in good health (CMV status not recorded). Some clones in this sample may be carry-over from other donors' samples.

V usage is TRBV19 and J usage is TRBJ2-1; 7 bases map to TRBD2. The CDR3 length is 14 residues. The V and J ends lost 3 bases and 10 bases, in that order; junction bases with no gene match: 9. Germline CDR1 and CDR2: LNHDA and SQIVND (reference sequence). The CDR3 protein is CASSMGGSVREQFF. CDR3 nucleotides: TGTGCCAGTAGTATGGGAGGGTCCGTTCGAGAGCAGTTCTTC.

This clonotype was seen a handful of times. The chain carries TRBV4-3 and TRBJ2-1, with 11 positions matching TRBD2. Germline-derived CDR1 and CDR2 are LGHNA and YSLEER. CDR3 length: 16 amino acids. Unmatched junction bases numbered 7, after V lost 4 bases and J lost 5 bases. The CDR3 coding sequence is TGCGCCAGCAGCCGAGAAACTAGCGGGGGCAACAATGAGCAGTTCTTC. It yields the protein CASSRETSGGNNEQFF.

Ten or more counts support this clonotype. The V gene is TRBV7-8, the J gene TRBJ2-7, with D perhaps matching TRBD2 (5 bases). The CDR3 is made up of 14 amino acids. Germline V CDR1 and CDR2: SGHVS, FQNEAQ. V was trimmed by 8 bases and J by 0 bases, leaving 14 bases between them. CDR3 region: CASAGPAVSYEQYF. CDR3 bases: TGTGCCAGCGCGGGCCCTGCCGTCTCCTACGAGCAGTACTTC. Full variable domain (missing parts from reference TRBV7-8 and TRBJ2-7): GAGVSQSPRYKVAKRGQDVALRCDPISGHVSLFWYQQALGQGPEFLTYFQNEAQLDKSGLPSDRFFAERPEGSVSTLKIQRTQQEDSAVYLCASAGPAVSYEQYFGPGTRLTVT.

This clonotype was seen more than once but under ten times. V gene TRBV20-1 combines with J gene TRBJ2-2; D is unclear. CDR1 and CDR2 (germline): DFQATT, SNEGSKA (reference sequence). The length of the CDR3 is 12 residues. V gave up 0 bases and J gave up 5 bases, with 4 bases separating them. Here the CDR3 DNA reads TGCAGTGCTAGAGAACCTACCGGGGAGCTGTTTTTT. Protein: CSAREPTGELFF.

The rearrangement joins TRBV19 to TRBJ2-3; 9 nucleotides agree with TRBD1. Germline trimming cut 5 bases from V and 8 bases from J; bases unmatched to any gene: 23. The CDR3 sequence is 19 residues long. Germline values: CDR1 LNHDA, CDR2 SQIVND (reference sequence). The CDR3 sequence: CASSPRGQGTRGVGSTQYF. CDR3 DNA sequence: TGTGCCAGTAGTCCTCGGGGACAGGGAACCAGGGGGGTAGGATCTACGCAGTATTTT.

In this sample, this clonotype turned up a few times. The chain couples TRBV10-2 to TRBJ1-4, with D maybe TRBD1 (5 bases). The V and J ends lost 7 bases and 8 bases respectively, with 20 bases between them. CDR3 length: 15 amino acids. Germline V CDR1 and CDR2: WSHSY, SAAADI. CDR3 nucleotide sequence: TGCGCCAGCACCCGATCCCGGGACCGAACCGAAAAACTGTTTTTT. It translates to CASTRSRDRTEKLFF.

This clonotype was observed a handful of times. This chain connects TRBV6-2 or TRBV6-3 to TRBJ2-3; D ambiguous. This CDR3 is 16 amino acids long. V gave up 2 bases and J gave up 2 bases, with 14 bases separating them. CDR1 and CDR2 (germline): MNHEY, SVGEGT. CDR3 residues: CASSYAAYPPTDTQYF. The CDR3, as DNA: TGTGCCAGCAGTTACGCGGCTTACCCCCCCACAGATACGCAGTATTTT.

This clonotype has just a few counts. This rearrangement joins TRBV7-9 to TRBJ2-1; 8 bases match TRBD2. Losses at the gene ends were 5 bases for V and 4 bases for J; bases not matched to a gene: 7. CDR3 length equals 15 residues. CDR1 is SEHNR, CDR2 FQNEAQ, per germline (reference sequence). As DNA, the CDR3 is TGTGCCAGCAGCACCCGGACTAGCCTTTACAATGAGCAGTTCTTC. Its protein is CASSTRTSLYNEQFF.

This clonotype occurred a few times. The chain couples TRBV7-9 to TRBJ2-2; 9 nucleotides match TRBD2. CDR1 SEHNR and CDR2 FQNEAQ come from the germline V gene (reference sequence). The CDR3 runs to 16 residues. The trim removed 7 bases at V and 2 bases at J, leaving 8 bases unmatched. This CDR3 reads CASTGSGTSNTGELFF. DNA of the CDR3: TGTGCCAGCACCGGAAGTGGGACTAGCAACACCGGGGAGCTGTTTTTT.

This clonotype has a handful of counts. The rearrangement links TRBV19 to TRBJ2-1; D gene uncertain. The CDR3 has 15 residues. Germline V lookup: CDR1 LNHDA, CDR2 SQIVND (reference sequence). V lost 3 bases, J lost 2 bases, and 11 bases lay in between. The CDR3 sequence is CASSIGPPAYNEQFF. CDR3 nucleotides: TGTGCCAGTAGTATCGGTCCTCCGGCCTACAATGAGCAGTTCTTC.

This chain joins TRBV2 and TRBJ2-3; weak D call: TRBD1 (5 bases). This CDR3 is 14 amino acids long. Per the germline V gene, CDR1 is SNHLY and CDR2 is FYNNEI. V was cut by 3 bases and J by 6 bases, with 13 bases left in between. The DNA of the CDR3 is TGTGCCAGCAGTGATTCTCCAGGGTCTGATACGCAGTATTTT. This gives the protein CASSDSPGSDTQYF.

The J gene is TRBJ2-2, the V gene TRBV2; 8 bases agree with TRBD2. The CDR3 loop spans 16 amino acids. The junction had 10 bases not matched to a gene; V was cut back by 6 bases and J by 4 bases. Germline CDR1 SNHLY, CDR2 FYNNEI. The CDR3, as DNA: TGTGCCAGCAGAGGGGCGGGGGGCAAGTCCACCGGGGAGCTGTTTTTT. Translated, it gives CASRGAGGKSTGELFF.

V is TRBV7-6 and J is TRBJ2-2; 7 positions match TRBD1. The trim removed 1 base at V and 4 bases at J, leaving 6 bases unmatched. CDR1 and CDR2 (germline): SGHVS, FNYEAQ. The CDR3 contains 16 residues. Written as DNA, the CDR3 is TGTGCCAGCAGCTTAGTGAGGGGGCTTAGCACCGGGGAGCTGTTTTTT. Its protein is CASSLVRGLSTGELFF.

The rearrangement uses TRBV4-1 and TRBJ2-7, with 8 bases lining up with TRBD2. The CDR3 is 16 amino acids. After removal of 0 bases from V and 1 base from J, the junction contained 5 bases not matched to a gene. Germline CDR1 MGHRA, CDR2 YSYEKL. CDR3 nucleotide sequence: TGCGCCAGCAGCCAAGATTGGCAGCGGGGGTCCTACGAGCAGTACTTC. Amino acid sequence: CASSQDWQRGSYEQYF.

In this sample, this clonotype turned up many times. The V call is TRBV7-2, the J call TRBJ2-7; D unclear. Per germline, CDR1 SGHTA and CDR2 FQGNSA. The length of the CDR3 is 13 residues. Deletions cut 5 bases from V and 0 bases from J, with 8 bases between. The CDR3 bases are TGTGCCAGCAGCCCCCCGAACTCCTACGAGCAGTACTTC. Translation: CASSPPNSYEQYF.

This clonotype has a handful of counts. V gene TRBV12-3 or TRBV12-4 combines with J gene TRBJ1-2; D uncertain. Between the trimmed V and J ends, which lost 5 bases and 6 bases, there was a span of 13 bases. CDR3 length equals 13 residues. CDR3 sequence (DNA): TGTGCCAGCAGTGTGGACCTTTTGGATGGCTACACCTTC. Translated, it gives CASSVDLLDGYTF.

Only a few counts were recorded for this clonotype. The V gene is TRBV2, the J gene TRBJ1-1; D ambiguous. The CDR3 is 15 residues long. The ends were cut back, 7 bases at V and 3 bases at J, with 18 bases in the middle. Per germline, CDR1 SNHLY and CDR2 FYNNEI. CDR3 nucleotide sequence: TGTGCCAGCAAGGACTACCTCAGCTTGGACACTGAAGCTTTCTTT. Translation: CASKDYLSLDTEAFF. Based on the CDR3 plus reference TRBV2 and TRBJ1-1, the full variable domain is EPEVTQTPSHQVTQMGQEVILRCVPISNHLYFYWYRQILGQKVEFLVSFYNNEISEKSEIFDDQFSVERPDGSNFTLKIRSTKLEDSAMYFCASKDYLSLDTEAFFGQGTRLTVV.

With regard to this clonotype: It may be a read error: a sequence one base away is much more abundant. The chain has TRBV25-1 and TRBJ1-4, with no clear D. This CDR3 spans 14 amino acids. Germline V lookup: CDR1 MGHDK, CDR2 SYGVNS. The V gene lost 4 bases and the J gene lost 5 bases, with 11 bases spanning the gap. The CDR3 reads CASSGYGRNEKLFF. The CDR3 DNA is TGTGCCAGCAGTGGATACGGACGAAATGAAAAACTGTTTTTT.

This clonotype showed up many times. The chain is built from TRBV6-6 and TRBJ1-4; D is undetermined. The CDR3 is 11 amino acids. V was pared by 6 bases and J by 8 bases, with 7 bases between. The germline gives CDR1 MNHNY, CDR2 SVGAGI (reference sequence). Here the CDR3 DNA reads TGTGCCAGCAGCGAAGGGGAAAAACTGTTTTTT. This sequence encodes CASSEGEKLFF.

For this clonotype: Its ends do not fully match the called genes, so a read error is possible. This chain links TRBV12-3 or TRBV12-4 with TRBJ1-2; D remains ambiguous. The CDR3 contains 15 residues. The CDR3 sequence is CANSLRAEWRYGYTF. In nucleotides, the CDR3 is TGTGCCAACAGTTTAAGGGCGGAATGGCGCTATGGCTACACCTTC.

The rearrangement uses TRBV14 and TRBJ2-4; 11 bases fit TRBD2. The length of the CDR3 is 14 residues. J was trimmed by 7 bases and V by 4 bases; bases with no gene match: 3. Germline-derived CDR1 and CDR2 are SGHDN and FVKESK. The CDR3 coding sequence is TGTGCCAGCAGCCCCCTAGCGGGGGGCAACATTCAGTACTTC. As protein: CASSPLAGGNIQYF.

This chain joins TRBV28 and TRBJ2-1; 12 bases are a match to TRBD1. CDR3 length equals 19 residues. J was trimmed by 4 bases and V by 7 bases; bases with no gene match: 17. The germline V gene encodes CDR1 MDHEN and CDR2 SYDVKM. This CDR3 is CASNGGGQGASGYYNEQFF. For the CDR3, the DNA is TGTGCCAGCAATGGGGGGGGACAGGGGGCGTCTGGATATTACAATGAGCAGTTCTTC.

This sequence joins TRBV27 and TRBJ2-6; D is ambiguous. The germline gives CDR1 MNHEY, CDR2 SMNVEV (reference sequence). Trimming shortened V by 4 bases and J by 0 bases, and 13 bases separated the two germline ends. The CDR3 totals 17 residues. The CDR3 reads CASSSVRLNSGANVLTF. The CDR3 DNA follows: TGTGCCAGCAGTTCGGTCAGGCTGAACTCTGGGGCCAACGTCCTGACTTTC.

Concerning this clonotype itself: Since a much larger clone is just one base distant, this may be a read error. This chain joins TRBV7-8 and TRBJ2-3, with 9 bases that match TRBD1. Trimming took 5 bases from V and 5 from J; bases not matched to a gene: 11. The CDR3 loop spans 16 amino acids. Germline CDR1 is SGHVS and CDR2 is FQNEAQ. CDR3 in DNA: TGTGCCAGCAGCACAAGGGACAGGGCTCCCATAGATACGCAGTATTTT. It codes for CASSTRDRAPIDTQYF.

The CDR3 loop reads CASSENPSGGADEQFF. As DNA, the CDR3 is TGTGCCAGCAGCGAGAATCCTAGCGGGGGGGCCGATGAGCAGTTCTTC. The V gene is TRBV9, the J gene TRBJ2-1; 12 nucleotides match TRBD2. The V gene end was trimmed by 3 bases and the J gene end by 8 bases; junction bases not matched to a gene: 9. The germline CDR1 and CDR2 sequences are SGDLS and YYNGEE. This CDR3 has 16 amino acids.

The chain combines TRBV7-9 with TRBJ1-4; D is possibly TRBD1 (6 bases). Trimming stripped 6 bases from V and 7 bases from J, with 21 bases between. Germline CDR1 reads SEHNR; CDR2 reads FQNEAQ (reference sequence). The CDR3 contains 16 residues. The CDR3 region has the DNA TGTGCCAGCAGTACAGATCGGGGGGGCCGAGGTGAAAAACTGTTTTTT. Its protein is CASSTDRGGRGEKLFF.

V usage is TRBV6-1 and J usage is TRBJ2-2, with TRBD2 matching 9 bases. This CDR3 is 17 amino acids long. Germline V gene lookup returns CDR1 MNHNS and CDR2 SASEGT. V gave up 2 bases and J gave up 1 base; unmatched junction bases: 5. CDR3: CASSEYLTSGNTGELFF. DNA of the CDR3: TGTGCCAGCAGTGAATACCTGACTAGCGGGAACACCGGGGAGCTGTTTTTT.

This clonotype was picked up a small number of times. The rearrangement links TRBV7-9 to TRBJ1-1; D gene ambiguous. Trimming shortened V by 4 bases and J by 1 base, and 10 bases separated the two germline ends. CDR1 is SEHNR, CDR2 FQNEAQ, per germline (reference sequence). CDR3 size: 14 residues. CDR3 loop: CASSSHFRNTEAFF. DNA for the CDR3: TGTGCCAGCAGCTCGCACTTCAGGAACACTGAAGCTTTCTTT.

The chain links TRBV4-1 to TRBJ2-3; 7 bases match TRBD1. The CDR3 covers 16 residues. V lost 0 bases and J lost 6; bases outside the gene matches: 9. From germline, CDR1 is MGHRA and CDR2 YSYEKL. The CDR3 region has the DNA TGCGCCAGCAGCCAAGAAGATGGCAGGGGGTTCGATACGCAGTATTTT. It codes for CASSQEDGRGFDTQYF.

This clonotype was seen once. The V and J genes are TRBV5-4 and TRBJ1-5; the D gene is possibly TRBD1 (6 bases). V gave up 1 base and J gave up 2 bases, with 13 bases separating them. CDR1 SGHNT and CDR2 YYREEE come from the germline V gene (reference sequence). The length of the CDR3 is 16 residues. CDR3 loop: CASSLSGAFGNQPQHF. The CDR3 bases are TGTGCCAGCAGCTTGTCAGGGGCATTCGGCAATCAGCCCCAGCATTTT.

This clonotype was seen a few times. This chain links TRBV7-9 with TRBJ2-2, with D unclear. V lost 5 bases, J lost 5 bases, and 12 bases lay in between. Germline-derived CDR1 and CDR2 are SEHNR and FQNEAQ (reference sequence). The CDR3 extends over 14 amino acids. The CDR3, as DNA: TGTGCCAGCAGCGGACCGGTAGGGACCGGGGAGCTGTTTTTT. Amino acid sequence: CASSGPVGTGELFF.